This passage covers 20 T cell receptor beta chains from one sample sequenced in a study of T-cell memory formation after mild COVID-19. TCRdb reanalysed the 5' RACE reads using MiXCR and keeps one entry per CDR3 protein. The sample lists about 440,000 distinct CDR3 sequences, 20% seen once, with roughly 8.4% in the top ten. The sequenced sample was PBMCs or a T cell subset sorted from them (not recorded which). All receptors come from an adult woman who had mild COVID-19 (a few samples of this study predate the infection). Cell type and time point are not known.

This chain uses TRBV7-2 with TRBJ2-4, with TRBD2 as a possible D gene (6 bases). The CDR3 is 18 residues long. Trimming removed 1 base from V and 1 base from J, with 17 bases in between. The germline gives CDR1 SGHTA, CDR2 FQGNSA. DNA for the CDR3: TGTGCCAGCAGCTTAGGAACTAGGGCTAGCGCTGCCAAAAACATTCAGTACTTC. It encodes CASSLGTRASAAKNIQYF.

This clonotype has just a few counts. V usage is TRBV7-8 and J usage is TRBJ2-3, with 9 bases aligning to TRBD2. V was pared by 0 bases and J by 3 bases, with 16 bases of the junction left unmatched. Germline V gives CDR1 SGHVS, CDR2 FQNEAQ. The CDR3 has 20 residues. In DNA, the CDR3 is TGTGCCAGCAGCTTAGCTTTGGTGCGGGGGGGTCATGAGGCGACAGATACGCAGTATTTT. It specifies CASSLALVRGGHEATDTQYF.

The chain uses TRBV20-1 and TRBJ2-3; D could derive from TRBD1 or TRBD2 (5 bases each). Trimming shortened V by 3 bases and J by 1 base, and 11 bases separated the two germline ends. This CDR3 spans 14 amino acids. CDR1 and CDR2 from the germline V gene are DFQATT and SNEGSKA (reference sequence). The CDR3 bases are TGCAGTGCTAGCGTCGGGACCGGCACAGATACGCAGTATTTT. It codes for CSASVGTGTDTQYF.

This clonotype was observed once. The rearrangement joins TRBV4-2 to TRBJ2-5; tentatively, D is TRBD1 or TRBD2 (5 bases each). This CDR3 is 17 amino acids long. The V end was cut by 1 base, the J end by 6 bases, with 21 bases between. Germline CDR1 reads LGHNA; CDR2 reads YNFKEQ. CDR3 DNA sequence: TGTGCCAGCAGCCAAGCCGAGGGGCTAGCTAGACAAAAGACCCAGTACTTC. Amino acids: CASSQAEGLARQKTQYF.

The gene calls are TRBV12-3 or TRBV12-4 and TRBJ1-1, with D unclear. V was shortened by 6 bases and J by 10 bases, with 12 bases between the two germline ends. This CDR3 is built from 11 residues. DNA for the CDR3: TGTGCCAGCAGCATCGGGGAGAGAGCTTTCTTT. Residues: CASSIGERAFF.

In its sample, this clonotype was seen a few times. The chain is built from TRBV6-6 and TRBJ1-1; D perhaps matches TRBD1 (5 bases). Germline V gene data show CDR1 as MNHNY and CDR2 as SVGAGI (reference sequence). CDR3 size: 16 residues. V was cut by 2 bases and J by 3 bases, with 16 bases left in between. The CDR3 loop reads CASSYKGGAQDTEAFF. DNA for the CDR3: TGTGCCAGCAGTTACAAGGGAGGGGCCCAGGACACTGAAGCTTTCTTT.

This clonotype was seen more than once but under ten times. This chain uses TRBV30 with TRBJ2-2; unclear D gene. In germline, CDR1 is GTSNPN, CDR2 SVGIG (reference sequence). The CDR3 covers 12 residues. The germline V and J ends were trimmed by 4 bases and 1 base, with 4 bases remaining between them. The DNA of the CDR3 is TGTGCCTGGACAGGGAACACCGGGGAGCTGTTTTTT. This encodes CAWTGNTGELFF.

The genes are TRBV2 and TRBJ1-6; no clear D gene. This CDR3 has 16 amino acids. Germline lookup yields CDR1 SNHLY and CDR2 FYNNEI. Deletions cut 7 bases from V and 0 bases from J, with 13 bases between. CDR3 protein: CASNPQASSYNSPLHF. CDR3 nucleotides: TGTGCCAGCAACCCGCAGGCGAGCTCCTATAATTCACCCCTCCACTTT.

In its sample, this clonotype was seen a few times. The V and J genes are TRBV5-4 and TRBJ2-1; TRBD1 agrees at 9 bases. The CDR3 has 13 amino acids. CDR1 SGHNT and CDR2 YYREEE come from the germline V gene (reference sequence). V was pared by 7 bases and J by 4 bases, with 3 bases of the junction left unmatched. DNA for the CDR3: TGTGCCAGCGCAGGACAGGGGTACAATGAGCAGTTCTTC. Amino acids: CASAGQGYNEQFF. Complete variable domain (other parts from reference TRBV5-4 and TRBJ2-1): ETGVTQSPTHLIKTRGQQVTLRCSSQSGHNTVSWYQQALGQGPQFIFQYYREEENGRGNFPPRFSGLQFPNYSSELNVNALELDDSALYLCASAGQGYNEQFFGPGTRLTVL.

The V call is TRBV27, the J call TRBJ2-7, with D possibly matching TRBD1 (6 bases). V was trimmed by 3 bases and J by 5 bases, leaving 11 bases between them. Germline V gene sequence: CDR1 MNHEY, CDR2 SMNVEV (reference sequence). The CDR3 consists of 13 residues. Here the CDR3 DNA reads TGTGCCAGCAGTTTTCAGGGGATGGACGAGCAGTACTTC. Protein sequence: CASSFQGMDEQYF.

CDR3 residues: CASTPGATYEQYF. The CDR3 bases are TGTGCCAGCACTCCGGGGGCAACCTACGAGCAGTACTTC. The J gene is TRBJ2-7, the V gene TRBV6-6; perhaps D is TRBD1 or TRBD2 (6 bases each). The CDR3 extends over 13 amino acids. Trimming pared 7 bases from V and 2 bases from J, leaving 12 bases between. Per the germline V gene, CDR1 is MNHNY and CDR2 is SVGAGI (reference sequence).

This clonotype was counted only a few times. V is TRBV20-1 and J is TRBJ2-1, with TRBD1 identical over 9 bases. The V gene's germline CDR1 is DFQATT and CDR2 SNEGSKA (reference sequence). This CDR3 has 14 residues. The ends lost 3 bases at V and 4 bases at J; junction bases unmatched: 4. The CDR3 here is CSASYRGRYNEQFF. Here the CDR3 DNA reads TGCAGTGCTAGTTACAGGGGGCGGTACAATGAGCAGTTCTTC.

This clonotype was detected only a few times. The chain employs TRBV7-2 and TRBJ2-6; D remains ambiguous. V dropped 5 bases and J dropped 0 bases, with 8 bases sitting between them. The CDR3 runs 15 residues. Germline assignment: CDR1 SGHTA and CDR2 FQGNSA. The CDR3 region has the DNA TGTGCCAGCAGCCTAGGAGTCTCTGGGGCCAACGTCCTGACTTTC. Translated: CASSLGVSGANVLTF.

This clonotype was detected a few times. This rearrangement joins TRBV6-5 to TRBJ2-3; D gene uncertain. This CDR3 is 15 amino acids long. Deletions cut 0 bases from V and 5 bases from J, with 12 bases between. Germline lookup yields CDR1 MNHEY and CDR2 SVGAGI. The DNA for the CDR3 is TGTGCCAGCAGTTACTCCGGCCCGTGGGGAGATACGCAGTATTTT. It encodes CASSYSGPWGDTQYF.

This clonotype was detected a few times. This sequence joins TRBV7-9 and TRBJ2-4; 9 nucleotides match TRBD1. Germline CDR1 SEHNR, CDR2 FQNEAQ (reference sequence). The CDR3 extends over 14 amino acids. J gave up 5 bases and V 5 bases, and 4 bases lay outside the gene matches. The CDR3 is CASSLGTGQNIQYF. As DNA, the CDR3 is TGTGCCAGCAGCCTTGGGACAGGGCAAAACATTCAGTACTTC.

The chain has TRBV10-3 and TRBJ2-2; the D gene is possibly TRBD2 (5 bases). Germline V gene lookup returns CDR1 ENHRY and CDR2 SYGVKD. V dropped 0 bases and J dropped 4 bases, with 12 bases sitting between them. CDR3 length: 16 amino acids. This CDR3 is CAISESEARSTGELFF. The CDR3 region has the DNA TGTGCCATCAGTGAGTCGGAGGCTCGTTCCACCGGGGAGCTGTTTTTT.

This clonotype was counted a few times. The chain is built from TRBV24-1 and TRBJ1-5, with 7 bases fitting TRBD1. Per germline, CDR1 KGHDR and CDR2 SFDVKD. The CDR3 contains 16 residues. J lost 6 bases, V lost 5 bases, and 12 bases had no gene match. In nucleotides, the CDR3 is TGTGCCACCAGTGGCGGGGACAGTCCAGTAGGTCAGCCCCAGCATTTT. It translates to CATSGGDSPVGQPQHF.

This clonotype was observed a few times. The genes are TRBV15 and TRBJ1-1; no definite D call. The V gene's germline CDR1 is LNHNV and CDR2 YYDKDF (reference sequence). The CDR3 contains 15 residues. Deletions cut 1 base from V and 1 base from J, with 10 bases between. The CDR3 here is CATSRVSMGNTEAFF. CDR3 DNA sequence: TGTGCCACCAGCAGAGTCAGTATGGGGAACACTGAAGCTTTCTTT.

The chain uses TRBV12-3 or TRBV12-4 and TRBJ1-2, with D perhaps matching TRBD1 (5 bases). Trimming removed 6 bases from V and 0 bases from J, with 11 bases in between. The CDR3 length is 14 residues. CDR3: CASSPGPPNYGYTF. In nucleotides, the CDR3 is TGTGCCAGCAGCCCGGGACCTCCTAACTATGGCTACACCTTC.

The gene calls are TRBV18 and TRBJ2-7, with D unresolved. The CDR3 spans 14 residues. CDR1 is KGHSH, CDR2 LQKENI, per germline. V lost 3 bases and J lost 7, with 16 bases in between. The CDR3 protein is CASSPVVGDGEQYF. The CDR3 nucleotides read TGTGCCAGCTCACCCGTCGTGGGCGACGGGGAGCAGTACTTC.